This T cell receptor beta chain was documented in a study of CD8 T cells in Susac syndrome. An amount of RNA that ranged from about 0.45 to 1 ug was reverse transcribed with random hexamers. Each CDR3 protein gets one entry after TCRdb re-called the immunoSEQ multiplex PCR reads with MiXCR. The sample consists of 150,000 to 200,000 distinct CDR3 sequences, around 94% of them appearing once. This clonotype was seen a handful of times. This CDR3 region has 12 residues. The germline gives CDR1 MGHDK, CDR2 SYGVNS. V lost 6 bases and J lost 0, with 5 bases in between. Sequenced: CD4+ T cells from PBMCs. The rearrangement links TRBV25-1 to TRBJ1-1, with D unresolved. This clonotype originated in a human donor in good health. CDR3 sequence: CASRHLNTEAFF. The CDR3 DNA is TGTGCCAGCAGACATTTGAACACTGAAGCTTTCTTT.